These 20 T cell receptor beta chains were sequenced from one sample in a study of blood T cell repertoires in COVID-19. TCRdb's copy holds only in-frame clones and misses some; the assay was immunoSEQ multiplex PCR. The repertoire includes 250,000 or so clones, about four fifths of them detected once, and around 3.3% sits in the top ten. Sequencing used peripheral blood. Receptors were obtained from a woman between 18 and 29 years old with acute or convalescent COVID-19.

J is TRBJ1-2 and V is TRBV19, with 9 bases matching TRBD1. From germline, CDR1 is LNHDA and CDR2 SQIVND (reference sequence). CDR3 length: 16 residues. Trimming at V came to 3 bases and at J to 4 bases, leaving 9 bases not matched to a gene. The CDR3 nucleotides read TGTGCCAGTAGTATTGGGAAGGGACAGGGCGGCTATGGCTACACCTTC. Translation gives CASSIGKGQGGYGYTF.

The gene calls are TRBV7-8 and TRBJ1-3; D is ambiguous. Germline-derived CDR1 and CDR2 are SGHVS and FQNEAQ. This CDR3 contains 14 residues. V was cut by 5 bases and J by 6 bases, with 14 bases left in between. The CDR3 spells CASSLTSSQNTIYF. The CDR3 DNA is TGTGCCAGCAGCCTAACAAGTTCCCAAAACACCATATATTTT.

V usage is TRBV6-2 or TRBV6-3 and J usage is TRBJ1-1, with 7 nucleotides matching TRBD1. The CDR3 runs 17 residues. Germline V gene sequence: CDR1 MNHEY, CDR2 SVGEGT. The junction had 10 bases not matched to a gene; V was cut back by 3 bases and J by 0 bases. The DNA for the CDR3 is TGTGCCAGCAGTTATCAAGGGGGCGGATTCTTGAACACTGAAGCTTTCTTT. Encoded protein: CASSYQGGGFLNTEAFF.

The rearrangement uses TRBV19 and TRBJ2-3; 7 bases map to TRBD2. CDR3 size: 16 residues. V lost 2 bases to trimming and J lost 7 bases; unmatched junction nucleotides: 12. In germline, CDR1 is LNHDA, CDR2 SQIVND (reference sequence). CDR3 residues: CASSIQRRESANTQYF. The CDR3 DNA follows: TGTGCCAGTAGTATACAGCGGCGGGAGTCCGCCAATACGCAGTATTTT.

DNA for the CDR3: TGTGCCAGCAGCCCACTAGCGGGGGACAATGAGCAGTTCTTC. Translation gives CASSPLAGDNEQFF. The chain employs TRBV7-9 and TRBJ2-1, with 11 bases that match TRBD2. The CDR3 consists of 14 residues. Per the germline V gene, CDR1 is SEHNR and CDR2 is FQNEAQ (reference sequence). Trimming took 5 bases from V and 5 from J; bases not matched to a gene: 2. The full variable domain, completed using reference TRBV7-9 and TRBJ2-1, is DTGVSQNPRHKITKRGQNVTFRCDPISEHNRLYWYRQTLGQGPEFLTYFQNEAQLEKSRLLSDRFSAERPKGSFSTLEIQRTEQGDSAMYLCASSPLAGDNEQFFGPGTRLTVL.

The J gene is TRBJ2-1, the V gene TRBV18, with 7 positions matching TRBD1. The trim removed 2 bases at V and 8 bases at J, leaving 3 bases unmatched. The CDR3 consists of 13 residues. The germline gives CDR1 KGHSH, CDR2 LQKENI. CDR3 sequence (DNA): TGTGCCAGCTCACCAAGACAGGGCGATGAGCAGTTCTTC. Protein product: CASSPRQGDEQFF.

The rearrangement links TRBV13 to TRBJ2-7; possible D gene TRBD2, 6 bases. The germline V gene has CDR1 PRHDT and CDR2 FYEKMQ (reference sequence). The length of the CDR3 is 16 residues. Trimming removed 1 base from V and 2 bases from J, with 15 bases in between. CDR3: CASSLVAKGTAYEQYF. In DNA, the CDR3 is TGTGCCAGCAGCTTAGTCGCTAAAGGGACTGCCTACGAGCAGTACTTC.

The rearrangement joins TRBV30 to TRBJ1-1; the D gene is possibly TRBD1 (6 bases). Germline V CDR1 and CDR2: GTSNPN, SVGIG (reference sequence). This CDR3 has 12 residues. V was cut by 0 bases and J by 7 bases, with 9 bases left in between. The CDR3 DNA sequence: TGTGCCTGGAGTGTAAGGACAGATGAAGCTTTCTTT. Translation gives CAWSVRTDEAFF. The complete variable domain, with remaining parts taken from reference TRBV30 and TRBJ1-1, reads SQTIHQWPATLVQPVGSPLSLECTVEGTSNPNLYWYRQAAGRGLQLLFYSVGIGQISSEVPQNLSASRPQDRQFILSSKKLLLSDSGFYLCAWSVRTDEAFFGQGTRLTVV.

This sequence joins TRBV30 and TRBJ1-6, with 7 bases that match TRBD1. CDR3 length: 13 residues. V shed 4 bases, J shed 7 bases, and the junction held 4 bases outside the gene matches. Germline CDR1 is GTSNPN and CDR2 is SVGIG (reference sequence). DNA of the CDR3: TGTGCCTGGATTGAACAGGGGAATTCACCCCTCCACTTT. It is translated as CAWIEQGNSPLHF.

The chain joins TRBV3-1 (or the pseudogene TRBV3-2) to TRBJ2-5, with D possibly being TRBD2 (7 bases). This CDR3 spans 19 amino acids. Trimming removed 10 bases from V and 1 base from J, with 31 bases in between. Germline V CDR1 and CDR2: LGHDT, YNNKEL (reference sequence). DNA of the CDR3: TGTGCCACCCCCTTTGGTCCGGATGGAGGGGGGACTACCCAAGAGACCCAGTACTTC. Amino acids: CATPFGPDGGGTTQETQYF.

V and J are TRBV28 and TRBJ1-1; 9 nucleotides match TRBD1. Trimming at V came to 3 bases and at J to 1 base, leaving 3 bases not matched to a gene. Germline V gene data show CDR1 as MDHEN and CDR2 as SYDVKM. The CDR3 sequence is 15 residues long. CDR3 sequence (DNA): TGTGCCAGCAGTTTCCGGGGACAGGGGAACACTGAAGCTTTCTTT. This codes for CASSFRGQGNTEAFF.

The chain joins TRBV28 to TRBJ2-3; TRBD2 matches at 14 bases. Germline V CDR1 and CDR2: MDHEN, SYDVKM. This CDR3 region has 22 residues. The trim removed 3 bases at V and 0 bases at J, leaving 17 bases unmatched. The CDR3 loop is CASSFKWPEGLAGEYSTDTQYF. Here the CDR3 DNA reads TGTGCCAGCAGTTTTAAGTGGCCTGAGGGACTAGCGGGAGAGTATAGCACAGATACGCAGTATTTT.

This clone was recorded a few times. The CDR3, as DNA: TGTGCCAGCAGTTTGGGGGGGGCGGGGAAGAGTTACGAGCAGTACTTC. Its translation: CASSLGGAGKSYEQYF. The chain recombines TRBV28 with TRBJ2-7; tentatively, D is TRBD2 (7 bases). The CDR3 runs 16 residues. Trimming left V 3 bases short and J 4 bases short, with 19 bases between. The V gene's germline CDR1 is MDHEN and CDR2 SYDVKM.

The chain is built from TRBV27 and TRBJ2-1, with 7 bases matching TRBD2. The CDR3 is made up of 16 amino acids. Trimming cost V 2 bases and J 6 bases; bases outside gene matches: 10. The germline V gene has CDR1 MNHEY and CDR2 SMNVEV (reference sequence). As DNA, the CDR3 is TGTGCCAGCAGTTTAGGTTGGCGGGAGATTGGCAATGAGCAGTTCTTC. This codes for CASSLGWREIGNEQFF.

This chain connects TRBV6-5 to TRBJ2-3, with 9 bases identical to TRBD2. The CDR3 is made up of 15 amino acids. V dropped 2 bases and J dropped 3; count of bases not matched to a gene: 3. Germline loops: CDR1 MNHEY, CDR2 SVGAGI. The CDR3 DNA is TGTGCCAGCAGTTACGTTAGCGGGAGAACAGATACGCAGTATTTT. Translating gives CASSYVSGRTDTQYF.

The chain uses TRBV7-9 and TRBJ1-2; D is possibly TRBD1 (6 bases). CDR1 and CDR2 (germline): SEHNR, FQNEAQ (reference sequence). CDR3 length equals 16 residues. V dropped 2 bases and J dropped 2 bases, with 15 bases sitting between them. CDR3: CASSLWGQEPNYGYTF. In DNA form, the CDR3 reads TGTGCCAGCAGCTTATGGGGGCAGGAACCAAACTATGGCTACACCTTC.

The CDR3 DNA follows: TGTGCCAGCAGCACTCGGGACAGGGCTAAATACGAGCAGTACTTC. Translation: CASSTRDRAKYEQYF. The chain couples TRBV5-6 to TRBJ2-7; TRBD1 aligns across 9 bases. Germline lookup yields CDR1 SGHDT and CDR2 YYEEEE. Germline trimming cut 4 bases from V and 4 bases from J; bases unmatched to any gene: 9. CDR3 size: 15 residues.

The CDR3 region is CASSPTSGAYNEQFF. CDR3 coding DNA: TGCGCCAGCAGCCCTACTAGCGGGGCTTACAATGAGCAGTTCTTC. V usage is TRBV5-1 and J usage is TRBJ2-1; TRBD2 matches 10 bases. The CDR3 sequence is 15 residues long. V shed 4 bases and J 4 bases; nucleotides not matched to a gene: 5. Germline CDR1 reads SGHRS; CDR2 reads YFSETQ.

The V and J genes are TRBV12-3 or TRBV12-4 and TRBJ1-2, with D unclear. V lost 3 bases, J lost 12 bases, and 17 bases lay in between. This CDR3 has 13 amino acids. CDR3 loop: CASSFVAVGEHTF. DNA of the CDR3: TGTGCCAGCAGTTTTGTGGCCGTCGGGGAGCACACCTTC.

This chain's CDR3 is CASSWERGHTEAFF. In DNA, the CDR3 is TGTGCCAGCAGTTGGGAGAGGGGGCACACTGAAGCTTTCTTT. The chain uses TRBV27 and TRBJ1-1; TRBD1 matches at 7 bases. After removal of 4 bases from V and 3 bases from J, the junction contained 5 bases not matched to a gene. This CDR3 has 14 amino acids. The germline gives CDR1 MNHEY, CDR2 SMNVEV (reference sequence).